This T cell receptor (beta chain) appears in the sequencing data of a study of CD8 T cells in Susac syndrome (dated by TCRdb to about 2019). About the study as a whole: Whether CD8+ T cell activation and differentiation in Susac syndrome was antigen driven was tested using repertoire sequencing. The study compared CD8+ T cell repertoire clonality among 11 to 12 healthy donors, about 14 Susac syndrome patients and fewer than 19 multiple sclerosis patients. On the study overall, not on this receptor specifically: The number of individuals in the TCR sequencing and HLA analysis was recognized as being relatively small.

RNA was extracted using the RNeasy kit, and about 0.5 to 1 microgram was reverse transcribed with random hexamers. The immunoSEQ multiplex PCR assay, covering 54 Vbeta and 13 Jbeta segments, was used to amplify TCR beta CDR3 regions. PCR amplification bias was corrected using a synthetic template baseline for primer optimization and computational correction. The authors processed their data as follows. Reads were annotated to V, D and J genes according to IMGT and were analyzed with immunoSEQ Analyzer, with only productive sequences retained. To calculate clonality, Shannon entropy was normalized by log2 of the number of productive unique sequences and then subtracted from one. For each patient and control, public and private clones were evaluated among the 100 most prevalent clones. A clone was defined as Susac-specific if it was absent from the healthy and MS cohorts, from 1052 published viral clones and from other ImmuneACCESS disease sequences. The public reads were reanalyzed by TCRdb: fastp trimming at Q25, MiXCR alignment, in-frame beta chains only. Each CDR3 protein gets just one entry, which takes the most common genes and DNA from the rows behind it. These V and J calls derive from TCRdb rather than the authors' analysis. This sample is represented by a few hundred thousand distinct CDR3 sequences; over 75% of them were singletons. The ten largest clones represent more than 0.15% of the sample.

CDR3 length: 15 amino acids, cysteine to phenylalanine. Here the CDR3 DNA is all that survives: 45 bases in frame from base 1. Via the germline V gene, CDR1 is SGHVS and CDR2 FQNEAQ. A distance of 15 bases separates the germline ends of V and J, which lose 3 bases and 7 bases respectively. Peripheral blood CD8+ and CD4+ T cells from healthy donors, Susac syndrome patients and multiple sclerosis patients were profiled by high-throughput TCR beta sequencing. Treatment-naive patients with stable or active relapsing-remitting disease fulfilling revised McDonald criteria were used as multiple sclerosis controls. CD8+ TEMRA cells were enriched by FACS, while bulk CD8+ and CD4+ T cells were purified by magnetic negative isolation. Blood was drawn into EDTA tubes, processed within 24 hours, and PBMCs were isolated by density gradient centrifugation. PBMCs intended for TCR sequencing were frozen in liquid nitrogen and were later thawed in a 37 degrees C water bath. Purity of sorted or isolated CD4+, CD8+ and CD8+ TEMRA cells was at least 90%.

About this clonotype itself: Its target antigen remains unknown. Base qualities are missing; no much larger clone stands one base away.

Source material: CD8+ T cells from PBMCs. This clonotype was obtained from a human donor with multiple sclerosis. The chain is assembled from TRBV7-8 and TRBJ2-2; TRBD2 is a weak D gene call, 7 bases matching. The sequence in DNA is TGTGCCAGCAGCTTGCTGGGGGGGGGCCTCGGGGAGCTGTTTTTT. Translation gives CASSLLGGGLGELFF.